The rows below give T cell receptor beta chains drawn from one sample of a study. TCRdb itself ran the RT-PCR reads through MiXCR, one entry per CDR3 protein. The sample lists more than 550,000 distinct CDR3 sequences, over 12% occurring once. The sequenced sample consisted of memory CD4+ T cells from blood. These receptor sequences come from a female donor in good health, serving as a healthy control. Each CDR3 is given with its conserved first and last residue. D genes are given only for firm matches. Size values are once, few and many counts, or a class for expanded clones, and some rows have none.

J | V | D | size | CDR3 | DNA
TRBJ2-3 | TRBV9 | . | many | CASSVGVVSTDTQYF | TGTGCCAGCAGCGTAGGGGTCGTTAGCACAGATACGCAGTATTTT
TRBJ1-1 | TRBV6-6 | . | . | CASSPQETGAFF | TGTGCCAGCAGTCCCCAGGAGACTGGAGCTTTCTTT
TRBJ1-1 | TRBV7-3 | . | . | CASSPNSGEGTEAFF | TGTGCCAGCAGCCCTAACTCAGGGGAGGGCACTGAAGCTTTCTTT
TRBJ2-4 | TRBV12-3/TRBV12-4 | . | many | CASSIRGNIQYF | TGTGCCAGCAGTATCAGGGGAAACATTCAGTACTTC
TRBJ2-1 | TRBV18 | . | few | CASSPDQGGEQFF | TGTGCCAGCTCACCAGATCAGGGTGGGGAGCAGTTCTTC
TRBJ2-5 | TRBV5-1 | TRBD2 | few | CASRLAGGPQETQYF | TGCGCCAGCAGGCTAGCGGGAGGGCCCCAAGAGACCCAGTACTTC
TRBJ2-7 | TRBV5-1 | . | many | CASSLGPGQPSGYEQYF | TGCGCCAGCAGCCTGGGACCGGGACAGCCTAGCGGCTACGAGCAGTACTTC
TRBJ2-7 | TRBV3-1 | TRBD2 | . | CASGRGSGKPYEQYF | TGTGCCAGCGGACGGGGTAGCGGGAAACCCTACGAGCAGTACTTC
TRBJ2-1 | TRBV5-1 | . | few | CASSLLGVAYNEQFF | TGCGCCAGCAGCTTGCTGGGGGTTGCCTACAATGAGCAGTTCTTC
TRBJ2-1 | TRBV7-9 | . | many | CASSLGSPYNEQFF | TGTGCCAGCAGCTTAGGCTCTCCATACAATGAGCAGTTCTTC
TRBJ2-7 | TRBV24-1 | . | . | CATSDPTGQQYF | TGTGCCACCAGTGATCCGACCGGCCAGCAGTACTTC
TRBJ1-2 | TRBV12-3/TRBV12-4 | TRBD1 | few | CASSPGQGIIYTF | TGTGCCAGCAGTCCCGGACAGGGAATAATCTACACCTTC
TRBJ2-3 | TRBV20-1 | . | few | CSTPGPVSTDTQYF | TGCAGTACCCCGGGCCCAGTAAGCACAGATACGCAGTATTTT
TRBJ2-7 | TRBV12-3/TRBV12-4 | . | few | CASSLGSLKSYEQYF | TGTGCCAGCAGTTTAGGCAGTCTTAAGTCCTACGAGCAGTACTTC
TRBJ1-2 | TRBV10-3 | TRBD1 | . | CAISESADRGGGYTF | TGTGCCATCAGTGAGTCTGCTGACAGGGGCGGTGGCTACACCTTC
TRBJ1-2 | TRBV6-5 | TRBD1 | few | CASRETGGIYGYTF | TGTGCCAGCAGGGAGACAGGGGGCATCTATGGCTACACCTTC
TRBJ2-5 | TRBV6-2/TRBV6-3 | TRBD2 | . | CASRLAGIQETQYF | TGTGCCAGCAGACTAGCGGGAATCCAAGAGACCCAGTACTTC
TRBJ1-1 | TRBV6-2/TRBV6-3 | TRBD1 | many | CASSTQGDTEAFF | TGTGCCAGCAGCACACAGGGGGACACTGAAGCTTTCTTT
TRBJ2-5 | TRBV7-6 | . | many | CASSLALKRLYQETQYF | TGTGCCAGCAGCTTAGCGCTGAAGCGTTTGTACCAAGAGACCCAGTACTTC
TRBJ2-3 | TRBV6-6 | TRBD2 | . | CASSYVVAGGPDTQYF | TGTGCCAGCAGTTATGTGGTAGCGGGAGGGCCGGATACGCAGTATTTT
TRBJ2-5 | TRBV6-1 | . | few | CASSDRDSQETQYF | TGTGCCAGCAGTGACCGGGACTCCCAAGAGACCCAGTACTTC
TRBJ2-1 | TRBV9 | . | . | CASSVRLRSTYNEQFF | TGTGCCAGCAGCGTACGACTTCGGAGTACTTACAATGAGCAGTTCTTC